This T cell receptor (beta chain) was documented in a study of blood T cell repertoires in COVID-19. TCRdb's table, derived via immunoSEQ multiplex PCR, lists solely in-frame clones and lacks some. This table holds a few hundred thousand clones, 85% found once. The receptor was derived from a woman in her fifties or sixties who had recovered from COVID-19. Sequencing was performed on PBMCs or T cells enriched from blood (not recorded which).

The CDR3 is CASSNPRRGGNTEAFF. The CDR3 region has the DNA TGTGCCAGTAGTAATCCTCGGAGAGGGGGAAACACTGAAGCTTTCTTT. The genes are TRBV19 and TRBJ1-1; D is possibly TRBD1 (6 bases). The V end lost 4 bases, the J end lost 2 bases, and 17 bases lay between the germline ends. CDR1 LNHDA and CDR2 SQIVND come from the germline V gene (reference sequence). CDR3 length: 16 residues.